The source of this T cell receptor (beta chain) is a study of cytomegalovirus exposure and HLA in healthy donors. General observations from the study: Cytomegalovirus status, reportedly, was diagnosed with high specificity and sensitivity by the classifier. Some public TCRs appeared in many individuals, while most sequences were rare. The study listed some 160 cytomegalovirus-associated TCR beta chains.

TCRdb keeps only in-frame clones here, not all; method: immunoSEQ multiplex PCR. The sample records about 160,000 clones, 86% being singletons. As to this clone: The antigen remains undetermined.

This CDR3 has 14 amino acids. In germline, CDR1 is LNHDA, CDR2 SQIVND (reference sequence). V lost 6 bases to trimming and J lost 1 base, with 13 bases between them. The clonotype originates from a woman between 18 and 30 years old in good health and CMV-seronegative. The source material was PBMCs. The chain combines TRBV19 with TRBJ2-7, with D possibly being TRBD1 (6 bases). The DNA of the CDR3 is TGTGCCAGTAGGATACAGGGAAGATCCTACGAGCAGTACTTC. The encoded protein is CASRIQGRSYEQYF.